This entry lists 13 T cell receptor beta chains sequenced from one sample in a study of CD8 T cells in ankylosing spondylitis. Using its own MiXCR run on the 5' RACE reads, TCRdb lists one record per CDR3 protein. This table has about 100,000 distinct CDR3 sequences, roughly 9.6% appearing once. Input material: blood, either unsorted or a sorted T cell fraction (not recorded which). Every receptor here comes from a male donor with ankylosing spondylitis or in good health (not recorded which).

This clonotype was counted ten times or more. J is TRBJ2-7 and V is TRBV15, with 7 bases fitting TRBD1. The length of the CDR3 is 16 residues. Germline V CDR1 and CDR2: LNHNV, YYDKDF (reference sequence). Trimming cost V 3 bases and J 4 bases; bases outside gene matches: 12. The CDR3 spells CATSSGPRDRAYEQYF. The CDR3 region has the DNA TGTGCCACCAGCAGTGGGCCGAGGGACAGAGCTTACGAGCAGTACTTC.

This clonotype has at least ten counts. The CDR3 protein is CASSQEHRGGTGELFF. In DNA form, the CDR3 reads TGTGCCAGCAGCCAAGAGCATAGGGGCGGCACCGGGGAGCTGTTTTTT. This chain joins TRBV3-1 and TRBJ2-2; D is perhaps TRBD1 (5 bases). V was cut by 0 bases and J by 4 bases, with 12 bases left in between. This CDR3 contains 16 residues. In germline, CDR1 is LGHDT, CDR2 YNNKEL (reference sequence).

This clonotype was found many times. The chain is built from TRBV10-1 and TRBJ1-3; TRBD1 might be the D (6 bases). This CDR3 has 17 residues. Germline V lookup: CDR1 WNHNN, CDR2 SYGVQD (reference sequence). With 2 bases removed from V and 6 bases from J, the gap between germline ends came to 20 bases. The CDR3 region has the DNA TGCGCCAGCAGTGAGCACAGGGTACGGGGGCCAGAAAACACCATATATTTT. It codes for CASSEHRVRGPENTIYF.

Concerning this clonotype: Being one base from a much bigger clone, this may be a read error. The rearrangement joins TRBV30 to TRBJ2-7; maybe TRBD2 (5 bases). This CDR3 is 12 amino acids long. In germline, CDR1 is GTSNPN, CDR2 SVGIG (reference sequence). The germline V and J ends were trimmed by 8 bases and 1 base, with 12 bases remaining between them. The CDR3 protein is CAGHAGSYEQYF. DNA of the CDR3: TGTGCCGGCCACGCGGGTTCCTACGAGCAGTACTTC.

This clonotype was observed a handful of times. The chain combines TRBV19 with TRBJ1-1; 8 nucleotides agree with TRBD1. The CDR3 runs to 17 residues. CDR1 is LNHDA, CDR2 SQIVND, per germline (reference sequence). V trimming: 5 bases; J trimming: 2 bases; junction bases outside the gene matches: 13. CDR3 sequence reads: CASSPRKGTGRNTEAFF. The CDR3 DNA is TGTGCCAGTAGTCCAAGGAAAGGGACAGGACGCAACACTGAAGCTTTCTTT.

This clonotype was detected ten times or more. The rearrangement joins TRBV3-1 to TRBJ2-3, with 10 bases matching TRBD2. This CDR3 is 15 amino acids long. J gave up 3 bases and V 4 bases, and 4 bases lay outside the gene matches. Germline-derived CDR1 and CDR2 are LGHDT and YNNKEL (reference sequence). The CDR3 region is CASSPGTSATDTQYF. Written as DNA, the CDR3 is TGTGCCAGCAGCCCCGGGACTAGCGCGACAGATACGCAGTATTTT.

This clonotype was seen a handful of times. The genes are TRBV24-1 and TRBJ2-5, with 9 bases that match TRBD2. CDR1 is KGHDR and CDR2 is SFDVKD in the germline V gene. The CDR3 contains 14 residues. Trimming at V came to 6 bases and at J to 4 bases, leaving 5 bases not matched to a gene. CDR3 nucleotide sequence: TGTGCCACCAGTATAGCGGGGGATCGAGAGACCCAGTACTTC. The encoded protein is CATSIAGDRETQYF.

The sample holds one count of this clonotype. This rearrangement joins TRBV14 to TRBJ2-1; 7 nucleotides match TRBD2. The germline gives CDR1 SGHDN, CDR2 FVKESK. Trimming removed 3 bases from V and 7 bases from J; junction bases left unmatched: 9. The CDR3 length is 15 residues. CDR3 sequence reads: CASSHWGAGKNEQFF. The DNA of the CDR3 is TGTGCCAGCAGCCATTGGGGAGCGGGGAAAAATGAGCAGTTCTTC. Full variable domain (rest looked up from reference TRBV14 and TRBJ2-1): EAGVTQFPSHSVIEKGQTVTLRCDPISGHDNLYWYRRVMGKEIKFLLHFVKESKQDESGMPNNRFLAERTGGTYSTLKVQPAELEDSGVYFCASSHWGAGKNEQFFGPGTRLTVL.

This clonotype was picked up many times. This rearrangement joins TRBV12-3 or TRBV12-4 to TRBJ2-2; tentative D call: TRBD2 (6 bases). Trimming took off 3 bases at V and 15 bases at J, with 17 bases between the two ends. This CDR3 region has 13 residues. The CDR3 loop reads CASSLEGTGLVFF. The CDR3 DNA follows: TGTGCCAGCAGTTTGGAGGGTACCGGACTGGTGTTTTTT.

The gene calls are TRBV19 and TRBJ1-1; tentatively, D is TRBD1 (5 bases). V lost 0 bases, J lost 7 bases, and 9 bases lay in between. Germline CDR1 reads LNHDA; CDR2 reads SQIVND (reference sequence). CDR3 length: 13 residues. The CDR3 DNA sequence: TGTGCCAGTAGTATAGATAGACAGAATGAAGCTTTCTTT. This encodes CASSIDRQNEAFF.

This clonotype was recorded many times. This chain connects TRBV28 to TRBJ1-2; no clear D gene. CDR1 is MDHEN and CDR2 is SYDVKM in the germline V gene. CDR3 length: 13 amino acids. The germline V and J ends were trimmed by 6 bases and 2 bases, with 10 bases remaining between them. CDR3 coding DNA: TGTGCCAGCAGCCAAACCGGGAACTATGGCTACACCTTC. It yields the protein CASSQTGNYGYTF.

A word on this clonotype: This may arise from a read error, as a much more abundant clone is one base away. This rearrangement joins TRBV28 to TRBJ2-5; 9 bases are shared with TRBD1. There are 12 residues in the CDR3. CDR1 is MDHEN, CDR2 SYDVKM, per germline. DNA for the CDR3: TGTACCACCGGACAGGGGAGCATGGCCCAGTACTTC. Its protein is CTTGQGSMAQYF.

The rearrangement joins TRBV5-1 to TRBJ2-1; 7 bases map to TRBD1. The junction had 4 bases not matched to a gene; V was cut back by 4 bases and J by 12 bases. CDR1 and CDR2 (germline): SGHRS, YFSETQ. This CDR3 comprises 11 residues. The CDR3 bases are TGCGCCAGCAGCACGACAGGGATGCAGTTCTTC. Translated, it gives CASSTTGMQFF. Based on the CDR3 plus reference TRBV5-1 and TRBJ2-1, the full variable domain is KAGVTQTPRYLIKTRGQQVTLSCSPISGHRSVSWYQQTPGQGLQFLFEYFSETQRNKGNFPGRFSGRQFSNSRSEMNVSTLELGDSALYLCASSTTGMQFFGPGTRLTVL.